The clone carrying this T cell receptor (beta chain) was seen at least ten times. Among the patients, none had received any treatment before thyroid surgery. The data derive from a study of metastatic and nonmetastatic thyroid tumors. There are 16 residues in the CDR3. Germline V gives CDR1 SEHNR, CDR2 FQNEAQ (reference sequence). Trimming cost V 2 bases and J 7 bases, with 21 bases left between them. With MiXCR, TCRdb reprocessed the PCR reads. The repertoire holds 35,000 to 50,000 clones, with around 2.9% as singletons. The sequence was obtained from a female donor with papillary thyroid cancer or a benign thyroid nodule (not recorded which). Some clones in this sample may be carry-over from other donors' samples. The chain carries TRBV7-9 and TRBJ2-7; tentative D call: TRBD2 (6 bases). The sequenced sample was blood. CDR3 DNA: TGTGCCAGCAGCTTAAGTGAAGCGGGTCGGAGAAGGGAGCAGTACTTC. Its translation is CASSLSEAGRRREQYF. Based on the CDR3 plus reference TRBV7-9 and TRBJ2-7, the full variable domain is DTGVSQNPRHKITKRGQNVTFRCDPISEHNRLYWYRQTLGQGPEFLTYFQNEAQLEKSRLLSDRFSAERPKGSFSTLEIQRTEQGDSAMYLCASSLSEAGRRREQYFGPGTRLTVT.